This TCR beta chain was observed in a study of T cell responses to AZD1222 COVID-19 vaccine. Study-level points and caveats: Baseline testing showed seropositivity in only five to seven AZD1222 recipients. The donor group comprised mostly white British people and more females; the analysis possibly underestimated clonal diversity.

Germline V CDR1 and CDR2: SGDLS, YYNGEE. The CDR3 loop spans 17 amino acids. Germline trimming cut 0 bases from V and 1 base from J; bases unmatched to any gene: 8. Measured with immunoSEQ multiplex PCR; TCRdb has only the in-frame clones, and not every one. This table holds more than 75,000 clones, 90% found once. About this clone: Its antigen remains unknown.

The receptor comes from an adult who received the AZD1222 COVID-19 vaccine. This rearrangement joins TRBV9 to TRBJ1-2, with 8 bases aligning to TRBD1. Sequenced here: peripheral blood, sampled 28 days after the second AZD1222 dose. CDR3: CASSVGRQGRGNYGYTF. The CDR3 region has the DNA TGTGCCAGCAGCGTAGGACGACAGGGGAGAGGTAACTATGGCTACACCTTC.